The 25 T cell receptor beta chains presented below share a single source sample, sequenced in a study of blood T cell repertoires in COVID-19. Libraries were prepared by immunoSEQ multiplex PCR; TCRdb keeps only in-frame clonotypes and omits some of them. The sample records about 220,000 clones, approximately 81% being singletons. The sequencing sample was made of peripheral blood. The receptors here all came from an elderly woman with acute or convalescent COVID-19.

The chain uses TRBV7-2 and TRBJ2-1, with a possible D match to TRBD2 (7 bases). The CDR3 spans 16 residues. V lost 5 bases and J lost 2, with 16 bases in between. Per germline, CDR1 SGHTA and CDR2 FQGNSA. CDR3 amino acids: CASSPRGGITYNEQFF. The DNA of the CDR3 is TGTGCCAGCAGCCCTAGGGGGGGCATTACCTACAATGAGCAGTTCTTC.

V is TRBV4-1 and J is TRBJ2-3; 7 bases line up with TRBD1. Losses at the gene ends were 4 bases for V and 2 bases for J; bases not matched to a gene: 6. This CDR3 is built from 15 residues. Germline loops: CDR1 MGHRA, CDR2 YSYEKL. CDR3 region: CASSLTGTVTDTQYF. CDR3 bases: TGCGCCAGCAGCCTTACCGGGACAGTCACAGATACGCAGTATTTT.

The CDR3 region is CASSLAWGIGSQPQHF. CDR3 sequence (DNA): TGTGCCAGCAGCTTGGCCTGGGGCATAGGGTCTCAGCCCCAGCATTTT. The J gene is TRBJ1-5, the V gene TRBV5-8; TRBD1 is a possible D gene (5 bases). Germline CDR1 reads SGHTS; CDR2 reads YDEGEE. The CDR3 is 16 residues long. Deletions cut 0 bases from V and 6 bases from J, with 16 bases between.

The chain combines TRBV18 with TRBJ1-2; weak D call: TRBD1 (5 bases). The CDR3 loop spans 15 amino acids. CDR1 is KGHSH, CDR2 LQKENI, per germline. Between the trimmed V and J ends, which lost 0 bases and 6 bases, there was a span of 14 bases. Written as DNA, the CDR3 is TGTGCCAGCTCACCACCCCTGGGACTGAAAAATGGCTACACCTTC. Translation: CASSPPLGLKNGYTF. Full variable domain (rest looked up from reference TRBV18 and TRBJ1-2): NAGVMQNPRHLVRRRGQEARLRCSPMKGHSHVYWYRQLPEEGLKFMVYLQKENIIDESGMPKERFSAEFPKEGPSILRIQQVVRGDSAAYFCASSPPLGLKNGYTFGSGTRLTVV.

The gene calls are TRBV3-1 (or the pseudogene TRBV3-2) and TRBJ1-6; 7 bases agree with TRBD1. The CDR3 runs to 13 residues. Germline CDR1 LGHDT, CDR2 YNNKEL (reference sequence). The V segment lost 10 bases and the J segment 11 bases; nucleotides outside the gene matches: 11. In DNA form, the CDR3 reads TGTGCCACAAAGAGGGGCAGGGGGACACCCCTCCACTTT. It codes for CATKRGRGTPLHF.

The rearrangement links TRBV2 to TRBJ1-4; D remains unclear. The CDR3 loop spans 15 amino acids. The V gene lost 4 bases and the J gene lost 3 bases, with 12 bases spanning the gap. Germline V CDR1 and CDR2: SNHLY, FYNNEI. The chain's CDR3 is CASSGAGDPNEKLFF. The CDR3 DNA reads as TGTGCCAGCAGTGGGGCCGGGGATCCTAATGAAAAACTGTTTTTT.

This clone was counted between two and nine times. The CDR3 loop is CASSLQQANEQFF. The DNA for the CDR3 is TGCGCCAGCAGCTTGCAACAGGCAAATGAGCAGTTCTTC. J is TRBJ2-1 and V is TRBV5-1, with TRBD1 as a possible D gene (5 bases). V was cut by 1 base and J by 7 bases, with 9 bases left in between. CDR3 length: 13 amino acids. The germline gives CDR1 SGHRS, CDR2 YFSETQ.

This chain links TRBV28 with TRBJ2-3, with 11 bases fitting TRBD2. The CDR3 sequence is 15 residues long. J gave up 6 bases and V 7 bases, and 9 bases lay outside the gene matches. Germline CDR1 reads MDHEN; CDR2 reads SYDVKM. The CDR3 bases are TGTGCCAGCAAGGGTAGCGGGGGGGCCGGGGATACGCAGTATTTT. This codes for CASKGSGGAGDTQYF.

The chain joins TRBV7-9 to TRBJ2-5; D may be TRBD2 (5 bases). V lost 5 bases and J 1 base, leaving 17 bases between the germline ends. Germline assignment: CDR1 SEHNR and CDR2 FQNEAQ (reference sequence). This CDR3 region has 16 residues. The CDR3 DNA sequence: TGTGCCAGCAGCCCCGGACTCACTCACCTCCAAGAGACCCAGTACTTC. It encodes CASSPGLTHLQETQYF.

V usage is TRBV5-1 and J usage is TRBJ1-3; tentative D call: TRBD1 (6 bases). Germline CDR1 and CDR2: SGHRS and YFSETQ. CDR3 length: 16 amino acids. The V and J ends lost 0 bases and 8 bases respectively, with 18 bases between them. DNA of the CDR3: TGCGCCAGCAGCTTGGGTCTGGGGGCCAGGGAAGACACCATATATTTT. Residues: CASSLGLGAREDTIYF.

The chain carries TRBV25-1 and TRBJ1-2; TRBD1 matches 7 bases. CDR1 is MGHDK, CDR2 SYGVNS, per germline. The CDR3 runs 15 residues. V dropped 0 bases and J dropped 5; count of bases not matched to a gene: 6. CDR3: CASSEYQAGGYGYTF. As DNA, the CDR3 is TGTGCCAGCAGTGAATACCAGGCAGGGGGGTATGGCTACACCTTC.

The chain carries TRBV6-6 and TRBJ1-1; perhaps TRBD1 as D (6 bases). V lost 8 bases, J lost 7 bases, and 14 bases lay in between. This CDR3 comprises 12 residues. From germline, CDR1 is MNHNY and CDR2 SVGAGI (reference sequence). This chain's CDR3 is CASVGGGDEAFF. In DNA, the CDR3 is TGTGCCAGCGTTGGAGGGGGGGATGAAGCTTTCTTT.

The chain uses TRBV20-1 and TRBJ2-3; no reliable D call. Trimming left V 3 bases short and J 5 bases short, with 6 bases between. This CDR3 is built from 11 residues. The V gene's germline CDR1 is DFQATT and CDR2 SNEGSKA (reference sequence). This CDR3 reads CSARARDTQYF. DNA for the CDR3: TGCAGTGCTAGGGCTAGAGATACGCAGTATTTT.

This chain connects TRBV28 to TRBJ1-2; 9 nucleotides agree with TRBD1. The CDR3 consists of 13 residues. The junction had 8 bases not matched to a gene; V was cut back by 5 bases and J by 10 bases. From germline, CDR1 is MDHEN and CDR2 SYDVKM. The CDR3 DNA follows: TGTGCCAGCAGTCCCAGCCGACAGGGGGACTACACCTTC. It encodes CASSPSRQGDYTF.

J is TRBJ1-4 and V is TRBV2, with D possibly matching TRBD1 (5 bases). V lost 3 bases and J 3 bases, leaving 11 bases between the germline ends. Germline CDR1 SNHLY, CDR2 FYNNEI. The CDR3 is made up of 15 amino acids. The CDR3 spells CASSDPAGPNEKLFF. CDR3 sequence (DNA): TGTGCCAGCAGTGATCCGGCAGGGCCTAATGAAAAACTGTTTTTT.

V is TRBV5-4 and J is TRBJ2-1; 8 bases are shared with TRBD2. This CDR3 has 14 amino acids. In germline, CDR1 is SGHNT, CDR2 YYREEE (reference sequence). J was trimmed by 2 bases and V by 4 bases; bases with no gene match: 2. This CDR3 is CASSHGGAYNEQFF. The CDR3 DNA reads TGTGCCAGCAGCCACGGGGGGGCCTACAATGAGCAGTTCTTC.

The V and J genes are TRBV7-9 and TRBJ2-1; possible D gene TRBD1, 6 bases. The germline V gene encodes CDR1 SEHNR and CDR2 FQNEAQ (reference sequence). V was trimmed by 2 bases and J by 4 bases, leaving 12 bases between them. The CDR3 covers 15 residues. CDR3 sequence (DNA): TGTGCCAGCAGCTTATGGGACACTTCATACAATGAGCAGTTCTTC. It specifies CASSLWDTSYNEQFF.

This CDR3 is CASNPGGVPDTQYF. DNA for the CDR3: TGTGCCAGCAACCCCGGGGGGGTCCCAGATACGCAGTATTTT. The chain joins TRBV7-2 to TRBJ2-3; the match to TRBD2 covers 8 bases. The CDR3 has 14 amino acids. V trimming: 7 bases; J trimming: 4 bases; junction bases outside the gene matches: 7. Per germline, CDR1 SGHTA and CDR2 FQGNSA.

The rearrangement joins TRBV5-5 to TRBJ1-3, with a possible D match to TRBD1 (5 bases). The CDR3 totals 14 residues. Trimming cost V 0 bases and J 2 bases, with 6 bases left between them. Germline lookup yields CDR1 SGHKS and CDR2 YYEKEE (reference sequence). The CDR3 loop reads CASSLARAGNTIYF. The DNA for the CDR3 is TGTGCCAGCAGCTTGGCCAGGGCTGGAAACACCATATATTTT.

The chain joins TRBV19 to TRBJ1-5; the match to TRBD1 covers 8 bases. Germline V gene sequence: CDR1 LNHDA, CDR2 SQIVND (reference sequence). Trimming cost V 5 bases and J 8 bases; bases outside gene matches: 17. CDR3 size: 17 residues. CDR3 protein: CASSLGTGQVPGEPQHF. CDR3 in DNA: TGTGCCAGTAGTCTTGGGACAGGTCAAGTGCCAGGGGAGCCCCAGCATTTT.

The CDR3 is CAIQGDGQGSQPQHF. The DNA for the CDR3 is TGTGCCATCCAGGGTGATGGACAGGGGTCGCAGCCCCAGCATTTT. The rearrangement joins TRBV10-3 to TRBJ1-5; 9 bases match TRBD1. V trimming: 8 bases; J trimming: 7 bases; junction bases outside the gene matches: 12. Germline V gene data show CDR1 as ENHRY and CDR2 as SYGVKD. CDR3 length: 15 residues.

The chain recombines TRBV6-2 or TRBV6-3 with TRBJ2-2; TRBD1 agrees at 9 bases. The V gene end was trimmed by 4 bases and the J gene end by 1 base; junction bases not matched to a gene: 13. Per germline, CDR1 MNHEY and CDR2 SVGEGT. CDR3 length: 19 residues. The CDR3: CASSWYRGLSRRNTGELFF. The CDR3, as DNA: TGTGCCAGCAGTTGGTACAGGGGGCTATCCCGACGGAACACCGGGGAGCTGTTTTTT.

This clone was seen more than once but under ten times. The chain has TRBV11-2 and TRBJ2-3; unclear D gene. Between the trimmed V and J ends, which lost 5 bases and 0 bases, there was a span of 12 bases. CDR1 is SGHAT and CDR2 is FQNNGV in the germline V gene. The CDR3 is 15 amino acids. CDR3 sequence reads: CASSPWSSSTDTQYF. The CDR3 region has the DNA TGTGCCAGCAGCCCATGGAGTTCTAGCACAGATACGCAGTATTTT.

The genes are TRBV9 and TRBJ2-3; D is ambiguous. The CDR3 length is 16 residues. In germline, CDR1 is SGDLS, CDR2 YYNGEE. V lost 4 bases and J 0 bases, leaving 15 bases between the germline ends. The CDR3 sequence is CASSPSAGFSTDTQYF. The CDR3 DNA follows: TGTGCCAGCAGCCCCTCCGCCGGGTTTAGCACAGATACGCAGTATTTT. Complete variable domain (other parts from reference TRBV9 and TRBJ2-3): DSGVTQTPKHLITATGQRVTLRCSPRSGDLSVYWYQQSLDQGLQFLIQYYNGEERAKGNILERFSAQQFPDLHSELNLSSLELGDSALYFCASSPSAGFSTDTQYFGPGTRLTVL.

The chain combines TRBV3-1 (or the pseudogene TRBV3-2) with TRBJ2-5; possibly TRBD1 for D (6 bases). Per the germline V gene, CDR1 is LGHDT and CDR2 is YNNKEL (reference sequence). Trimming stripped 1 base from V and 0 bases from J, with 12 bases between. CDR3 length: 16 residues. The CDR3 nucleotides read TGTGCCAGCAGCCAAGGGACAGCGAGGTACCAAGAGACCCAGTACTTC. It yields the protein CASSQGTARYQETQYF.